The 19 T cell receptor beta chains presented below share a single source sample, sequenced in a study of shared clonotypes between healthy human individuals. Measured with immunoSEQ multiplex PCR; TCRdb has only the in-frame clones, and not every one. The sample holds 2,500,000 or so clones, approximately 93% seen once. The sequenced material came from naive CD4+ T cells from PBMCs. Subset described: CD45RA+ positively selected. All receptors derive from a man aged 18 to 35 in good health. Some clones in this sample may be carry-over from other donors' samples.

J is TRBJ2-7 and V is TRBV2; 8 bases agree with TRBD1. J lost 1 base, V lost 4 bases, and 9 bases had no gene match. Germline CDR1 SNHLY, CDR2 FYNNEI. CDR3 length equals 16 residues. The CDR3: CASSGARDRQSYEQYF. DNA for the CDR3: TGTGCCAGCAGTGGTGCCCGGGACAGGCAGTCCTACGAGCAGTACTTC.

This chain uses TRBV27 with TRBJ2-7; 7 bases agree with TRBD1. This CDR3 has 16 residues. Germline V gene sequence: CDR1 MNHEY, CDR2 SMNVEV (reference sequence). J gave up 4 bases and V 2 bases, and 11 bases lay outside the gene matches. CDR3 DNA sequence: TGTGCCAGCAGTTTAAGTCGGCACAGGGGTAGATACGAGCAGTACTTC. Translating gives CASSLSRHRGRYEQYF.

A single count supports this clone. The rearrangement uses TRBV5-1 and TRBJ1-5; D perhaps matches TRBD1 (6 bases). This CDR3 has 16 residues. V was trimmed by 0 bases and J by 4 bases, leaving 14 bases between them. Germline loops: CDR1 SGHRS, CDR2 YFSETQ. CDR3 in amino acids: CASSLDGGPKNQPQHF. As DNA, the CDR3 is TGCGCCAGCAGCTTGGATGGGGGGCCGAAGAATCAGCCCCAGCATTTT.

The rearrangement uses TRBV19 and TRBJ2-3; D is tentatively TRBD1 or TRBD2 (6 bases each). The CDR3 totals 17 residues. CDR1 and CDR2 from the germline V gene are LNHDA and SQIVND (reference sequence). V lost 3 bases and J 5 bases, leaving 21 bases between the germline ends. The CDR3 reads CASSMRPTGAVEDTQYF. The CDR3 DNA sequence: TGTGCCAGTAGTATGAGACCTACGGGGGCGGTGGAAGATACGCAGTATTTT.

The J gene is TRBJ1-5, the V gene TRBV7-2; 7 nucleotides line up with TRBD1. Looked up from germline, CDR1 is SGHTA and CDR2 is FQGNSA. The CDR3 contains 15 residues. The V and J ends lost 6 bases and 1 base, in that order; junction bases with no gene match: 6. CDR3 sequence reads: CASSPRGTSNQPQHF. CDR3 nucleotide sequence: TGTGCCAGCAGTCCCAGGGGGACGAGCAATCAGCCCCAGCATTTT.

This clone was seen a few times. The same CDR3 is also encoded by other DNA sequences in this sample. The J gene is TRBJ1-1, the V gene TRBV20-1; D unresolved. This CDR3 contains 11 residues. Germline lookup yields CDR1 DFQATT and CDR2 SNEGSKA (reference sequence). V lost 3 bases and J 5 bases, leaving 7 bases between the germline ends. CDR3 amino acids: CSASPGTEAFF. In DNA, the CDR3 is TGCAGTGCTAGTCCTGGGACTGAAGCTTTCTTT.

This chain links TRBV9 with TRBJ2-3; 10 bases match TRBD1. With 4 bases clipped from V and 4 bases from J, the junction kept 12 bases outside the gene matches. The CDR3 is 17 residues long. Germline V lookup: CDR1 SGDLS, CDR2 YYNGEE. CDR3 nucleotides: TGTGCCAGCAGCCCTAGGGCGGGGACAGGGGTCGCAGATACGCAGTATTTT. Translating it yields CASSPRAGTGVADTQYF.

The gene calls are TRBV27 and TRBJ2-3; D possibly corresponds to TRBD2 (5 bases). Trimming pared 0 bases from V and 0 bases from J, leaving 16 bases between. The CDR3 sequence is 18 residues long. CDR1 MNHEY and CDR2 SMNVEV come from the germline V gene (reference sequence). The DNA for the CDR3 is TGTGCCAGCAGTTTATCTTCCCCGGGGTATCCTAGCACAGATACGCAGTATTTT. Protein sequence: CASSLSSPGYPSTDTQYF.

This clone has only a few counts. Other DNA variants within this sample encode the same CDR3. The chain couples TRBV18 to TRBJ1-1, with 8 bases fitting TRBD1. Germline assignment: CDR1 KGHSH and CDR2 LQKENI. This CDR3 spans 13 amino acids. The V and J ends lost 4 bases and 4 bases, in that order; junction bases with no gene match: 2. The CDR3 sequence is CASSLDRGTEAFF. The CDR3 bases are TGTGCCAGCTCACTCGACAGGGGCACTGAAGCTTTCTTT.

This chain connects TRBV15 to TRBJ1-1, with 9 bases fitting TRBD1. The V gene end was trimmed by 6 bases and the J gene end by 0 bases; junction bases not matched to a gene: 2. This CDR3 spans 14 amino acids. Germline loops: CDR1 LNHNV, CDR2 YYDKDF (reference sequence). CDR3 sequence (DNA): TGTGCCACCAGACGGACAGGGGTGAACACTGAAGCTTTCTTT. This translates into CATRRTGVNTEAFF.

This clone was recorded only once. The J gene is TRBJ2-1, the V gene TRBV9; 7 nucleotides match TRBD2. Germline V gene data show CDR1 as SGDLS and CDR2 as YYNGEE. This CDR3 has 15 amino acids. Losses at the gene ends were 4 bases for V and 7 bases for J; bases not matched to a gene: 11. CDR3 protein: CASSPKTGTINEQFF. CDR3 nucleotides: TGTGCCAGCAGCCCAAAAACCGGGACTATAAATGAGCAGTTCTTC.

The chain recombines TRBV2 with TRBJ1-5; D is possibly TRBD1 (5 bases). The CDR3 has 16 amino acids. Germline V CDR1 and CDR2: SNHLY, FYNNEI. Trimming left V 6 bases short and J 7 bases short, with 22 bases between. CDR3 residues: CASRPREGRVTQPQHF. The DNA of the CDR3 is TGTGCCAGCAGACCCCGGGAGGGCAGGGTGACCCAGCCCCAGCATTTT.

The CDR3 protein is CASSPFQGNNEKLFF. The CDR3 nucleotides read TGTGCCAGCTCACCATTTCAGGGAAACAATGAAAAACTGTTTTTT. The genes are TRBV18 and TRBJ1-4, with D possibly TRBD1 on 5 matching bases. CDR1 is KGHSH, CDR2 LQKENI, per germline. The CDR3 covers 15 residues. The V gene lost 2 bases and the J gene lost 5 bases, with 12 bases spanning the gap.

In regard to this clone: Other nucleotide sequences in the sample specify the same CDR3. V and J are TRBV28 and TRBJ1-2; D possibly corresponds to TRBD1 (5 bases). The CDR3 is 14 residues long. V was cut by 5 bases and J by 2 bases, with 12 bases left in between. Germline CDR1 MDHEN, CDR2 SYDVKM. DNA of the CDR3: TGTGCCAGCAGTAGCCCGGGGCAAAACTATGGCTACACCTTC. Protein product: CASSSPGQNYGYTF.

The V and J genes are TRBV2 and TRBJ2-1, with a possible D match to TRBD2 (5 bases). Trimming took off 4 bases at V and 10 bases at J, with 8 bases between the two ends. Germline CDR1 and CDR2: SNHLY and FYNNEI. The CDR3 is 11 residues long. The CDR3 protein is CASSGTGEQFF. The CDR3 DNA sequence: TGTGCCAGCAGTGGGACGGGAGAGCAGTTCTTC.

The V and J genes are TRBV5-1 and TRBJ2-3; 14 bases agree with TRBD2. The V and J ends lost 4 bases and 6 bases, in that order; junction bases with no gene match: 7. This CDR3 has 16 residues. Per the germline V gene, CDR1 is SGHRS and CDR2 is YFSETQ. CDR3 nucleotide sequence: TGCGCCAGCAGCGTCGGACTAGCGGGAGGTCGGGATACGCAGTATTTT. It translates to CASSVGLAGGRDTQYF.

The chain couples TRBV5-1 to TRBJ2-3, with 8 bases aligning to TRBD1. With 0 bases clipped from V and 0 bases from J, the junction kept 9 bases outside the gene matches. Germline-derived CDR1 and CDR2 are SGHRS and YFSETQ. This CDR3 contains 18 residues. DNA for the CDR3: TGCGCCAGCAGCTTGGCCGGGGACAGGATCCCTAGCACAGATACGCAGTATTTT. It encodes CASSLAGDRIPSTDTQYF.

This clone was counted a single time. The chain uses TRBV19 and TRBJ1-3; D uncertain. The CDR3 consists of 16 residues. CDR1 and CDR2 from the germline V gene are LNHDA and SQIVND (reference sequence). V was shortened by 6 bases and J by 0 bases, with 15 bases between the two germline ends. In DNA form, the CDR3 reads TGTGCCAGTAGGCGCCCCCGGGCCGGCTCTGGAAACACCATATATTTT. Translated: CASRRPRAGSGNTIYF.

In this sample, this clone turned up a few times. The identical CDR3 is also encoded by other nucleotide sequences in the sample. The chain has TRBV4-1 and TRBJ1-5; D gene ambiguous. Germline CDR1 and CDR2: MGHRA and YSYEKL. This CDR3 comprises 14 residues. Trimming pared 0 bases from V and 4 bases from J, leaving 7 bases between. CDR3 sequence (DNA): TGCGCCAGCAGCCAAGATCTAGGGAATCAGCCCCAGCATTTT. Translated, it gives CASSQDLGNQPQHF.